Shown below are 22 T cell receptor beta chains from a single sample sequenced in a study of shared clonotypes between healthy human individuals. Libraries were prepared by immunoSEQ multiplex PCR; TCRdb keeps only in-frame clonotypes and omits some of them. The data show millions of clones, about 93% seen once. Positive CCR7 selection of CD45RO-negative cells yielded the naive CD8 cells, and terminally differentiated effector memory CD45RA+ cells were excluded. Sequencing was done on a sample of naive CD8+ T cells from PBMCs. The receptors here all came from a man aged 18-30 years in good health. Some clones in this sample may be carry-over from other donors' samples.

To note about this clone: Other DNA sequences in the same sample also yield this CDR3. The rearrangement joins TRBV6-5 to TRBJ2-7, with TRBD1 identical over 7 bases. The CDR3 runs to 16 residues. J was trimmed by 1 base and V by 0 bases; bases with no gene match: 6. Germline loops: CDR1 MNHEY, CDR2 SVGAGI. In nucleotides, the CDR3 is TGTGCCAGCAGTTACTCGACAGGGCACGAATCCTACGAGCAGTACTTC. Its protein is CASSYSTGHESYEQYF.

V is TRBV19 and J is TRBJ2-2; D unclear. V gave up 5 bases and J gave up 3 bases, with 16 bases separating them. The CDR3 is 16 amino acids. The germline gives CDR1 LNHDA, CDR2 SQIVND (reference sequence). The CDR3: CASSRAKNMYTGELFF. The CDR3 DNA follows: TGTGCCAGTAGTCGGGCAAAGAATATGTACACCGGGGAGCTGTTTTTT.

This CDR3 is CASSESTGAGETQYF. DNA of the CDR3: TGCGCCAGCAGTGAGTCGACGGGCGCGGGGGAGACCCAGTACTTC. The rearrangement links TRBV10-2 to TRBJ2-5; possibly TRBD2 for D (6 bases). Germline assignment: CDR1 WSHSY and CDR2 SAAADI. CDR3 length: 15 amino acids. The V gene lost 0 bases and the J gene lost 5 bases, with 13 bases spanning the gap.

The sample holds one count of this clone. The chain recombines TRBV5-1 with TRBJ2-7, with D possibly matching TRBD1 (6 bases). The CDR3 has 15 residues. Germline-derived CDR1 and CDR2 are SGHRS and YFSETQ. Trimming stripped 4 bases from V and 1 base from J, with 15 bases between. The CDR3 region is CASSQDSVNSYEQYF. CDR3 nucleotide sequence: TGCGCCAGCAGCCAGGACAGCGTAAATTCCTACGAGCAGTACTTC.

The chain couples TRBV9 to TRBJ2-1; 7 bases fit TRBD1. The germline V gene encodes CDR1 SGDLS and CDR2 YYNGEE. The CDR3 loop spans 13 amino acids. With V trimmed by 3 bases and J by 5 bases, 2 bases remained unmatched. As DNA, the CDR3 is TGTGCCAGCAGCGATGACAGGGACAATGAGCAGTTCTTC. Its translation is CASSDDRDNEQFF.

V usage is TRBV7-6 and J usage is TRBJ2-7; TRBD2 matches at 9 bases. Germline CDR1 SGHVS, CDR2 FNYEAQ. There are 15 residues in the CDR3. V lost 1 base to trimming and J lost 7 bases; unmatched junction nucleotides: 8. The DNA of the CDR3 is TGTGCCAGCAGCTTAGAGGTAGCGGGAGAGCGGGAGCAGTACTTC. Translated: CASSLEVAGEREQYF.

This clone was detected only once. The chain uses TRBV19 and TRBJ2-7; D may be TRBD1 (6 bases). V was pared by 3 bases and J by 9 bases, with 12 bases between. This CDR3 comprises 12 residues. Germline V gene lookup returns CDR1 LNHDA and CDR2 SQIVND (reference sequence). The CDR3 nucleotides read TGTGCCAGTAGTATTCCAGGGGCGGTGCAGTACTTC. Residues: CASSIPGAVQYF.

The rearrangement joins TRBV19 to TRBJ2-2, with D possibly TRBD2 on 5 matching bases. Between the trimmed V and J ends, which lost 3 bases and 0 bases, there was a span of 11 bases. CDR3 length: 16 amino acids. Looked up from germline, CDR1 is LNHDA and CDR2 is SQIVND (reference sequence). The chain's CDR3 is CASSIGGPPNTGELFF. CDR3 in DNA: TGTGCCAGTAGTATTGGAGGTCCCCCGAACACCGGGGAGCTGTTTTTT.

J is TRBJ1-2 and V is TRBV9, with D uncertain. This CDR3 is 13 amino acids long. Trimming removed 4 bases from V and 4 bases from J, with 11 bases in between. Germline CDR1 SGDLS, CDR2 YYNGEE. DNA for the CDR3: TGTGCCAGCAGCCCCGGAAACTTCTATGGCTACACCTTC. Translated, it gives CASSPGNFYGYTF.

V usage is TRBV27 and J usage is TRBJ2-5; D might be TRBD1 (6 bases). CDR3 length equals 14 residues. Trimming cost V 6 bases and J 9 bases, with 20 bases left between them. Germline lookup yields CDR1 MNHEY and CDR2 SMNVEV (reference sequence). The CDR3 coding sequence is TGTGCCAGCAGGACCCGACAGGAGAGTAAGTCCCAGTACTTC. This translates into CASRTRQESKSQYF.

V and J are TRBV18 and TRBJ2-7; 9 nucleotides match TRBD1. V lost 1 base, J lost 1 base, and 5 bases stayed unmatched. The germline V gene encodes CDR1 KGHSH and CDR2 LQKENI. This CDR3 is 16 amino acids long. The CDR3 sequence is CASSPLSGTGSYEQYF. The CDR3 DNA is TGTGCCAGCTCACCACTTTCCGGGACAGGGTCCTACGAGCAGTACTTC.

Note on this clone: At the DNA level, this CDR3 is encoded by other sequences in the same sample as well. This sequence joins TRBV5-1 and TRBJ1-1; maybe TRBD1 (5 bases). Trimming stripped 4 bases from V and 0 bases from J, with 10 bases between. CDR3 length: 14 amino acids. Germline CDR1 is SGHRS and CDR2 is YFSETQ. CDR3 in amino acids: CASSPGQMNTEAFF. As DNA, the CDR3 is TGCGCCAGCAGCCCCGGACAAATGAACACTGAAGCTTTCTTT.

This chain connects TRBV12-5 to TRBJ2-5; D may be TRBD1 or TRBD2 (6 bases each). The CDR3 covers 15 residues. Germline loops: CDR1 LGHNT, CDR2 FRNRAP. The V and J ends lost 4 bases and 4 bases respectively, with 16 bases between them. CDR3 loop: CASGSTGALPETQYF. Here the CDR3 DNA reads TGTGCTAGTGGTTCGACGGGGGCGCTTCCAGAGACCCAGTACTTC.

The chain is built from TRBV5-6 and TRBJ1-5; D unclear. Germline CDR1 is SGHDT and CDR2 is YYEEEE. Trimming took off 0 bases at V and 1 base at J, with 11 bases between the two ends. The CDR3 runs to 16 residues. The CDR3 region is CASSLAGTGSNQPQHF. In nucleotides, the CDR3 is TGTGCCAGCAGCTTGGCCGGTACTGGAAGCAATCAGCCCCAGCATTTT.

This clone was seen only once. The CDR3 DNA reads TGTGCCAGCAGTTTCCCCACTAATCTAGCGGGTATTAACAATGAGCAGTTCTTC. Translation gives CASSFPTNLAGINNEQFF. J is TRBJ2-1 and V is TRBV28; 8 bases match TRBD2. V trimming: 3 bases; J trimming: 5 bases; junction bases outside the gene matches: 15. The CDR3 runs 18 residues. Germline V gene lookup returns CDR1 MDHEN and CDR2 SYDVKM.

The chain employs TRBV29-1 and TRBJ2-1, with 8 positions matching TRBD2. The CDR3 consists of 16 residues. Germline loops: CDR1 SQVTM, CDR2 ANQGSEA. The J segment lost 2 bases and the V segment lost 3 bases, leaving 9 bases of the junction unmatched. This CDR3 is CSVDPRGGGTYNEQFF. The CDR3 DNA sequence: TGCAGCGTTGACCCCCGGGGGGGAGGGACCTACAATGAGCAGTTCTTC.

The V and J genes are TRBV29-1 and TRBJ1-1, with a possible D match to TRBD1 (5 bases). CDR1 and CDR2 from the germline V gene are SQVTM and ANQGSEA. V was shortened by 5 bases and J by 1 base, with 14 bases between the two germline ends. This CDR3 contains 14 residues. CDR3 in amino acids: CSVRGVQGNTEAFF. For the CDR3, the DNA is TGCAGCGTTAGAGGGGTCCAGGGGAACACTGAAGCTTTCTTT.

The chain links TRBV30 to TRBJ2-7, with TRBD1 as a possible D gene (6 bases). The V end lost 7 bases, the J end lost 2 bases, and 9 bases lay between the germline ends. Germline CDR1 and CDR2: GTSNPN and SVGIG (reference sequence). The CDR3 length is 11 residues. The CDR3 sequence is CAYRDTYEQYF. CDR3 in DNA: TGTGCCTACAGGGATACCTACGAGCAGTACTTC.

The chain recombines TRBV28 with TRBJ1-4, with 8 bases aligning to TRBD1. From germline, CDR1 is MDHEN and CDR2 SYDVKM. V dropped 3 bases and J dropped 8; count of bases not matched to a gene: 2. The CDR3 is made up of 13 amino acids. CDR3 DNA: TGTGCCAGCAGTTTGACAGGGGAGGAAAAACTGTTTTTT. It is translated as CASSLTGEEKLFF.

This chain connects TRBV29-1 to TRBJ1-2, with D possibly matching TRBD1 (5 bases). The CDR3 is made up of 12 amino acids. The ends were cut back, 8 bases at V and 7 bases at J, with 17 bases in the middle. Looked up from germline, CDR1 is SQVTM and CDR2 is ANQGSEA. The CDR3 DNA is TGCAGCCTCCGGTCCGGGGGAGCTGGCTACACCTTC. As protein: CSLRSGGAGYTF.

This chain connects TRBV9 to TRBJ2-5, with 10 nucleotides matching TRBD1. V trimming: 4 bases; J trimming: 4 bases; junction bases outside the gene matches: 13. CDR3 size: 17 residues. The germline V gene encodes CDR1 SGDLS and CDR2 YYNGEE. The CDR3 nucleotides are TGTGCCAGCAGCCGGGGACAGGGGTTAGGGGACCGAGAGACCCAGTACTTC. Translated: CASSRGQGLGDRETQYF.

V gene TRBV7-9 combines with J gene TRBJ1-2, with 7 bases matching TRBD1. The germline V gene has CDR1 SEHNR and CDR2 FQNEAQ (reference sequence). The CDR3 spans 12 residues. J lost 4 bases, V lost 8 bases, and 4 bases had no gene match. CDR3 sequence reads: CASLGQAYGYTF. The CDR3 bases are TGTGCCAGCCTCGGACAGGCCTATGGCTACACCTTC.